The clone carrying this T cell receptor beta chain was found once. The data belong to a study of cytomegalovirus exposure and HLA in healthy donors. Primers for the PCR totalled 60 Vbeta and 13 Jbeta. Sequenced by immunoSEQ multiplex PCR; TCRdb stores in-frame clones only, minus some. In the table there are 45,000 or so clones, around 69% of which are singletons. With V trimmed by 0 bases and J by 8 bases, 14 bases remained unmatched. Per the germline V gene, CDR1 is SGDLS and CDR2 is YYNGEE. The CDR3 loop spans 17 amino acids. Sequencing used PBMCs. This sequence originates from a woman under 40 in good health and CMV-seronegative. This chain links TRBV9 with TRBJ2-1; 7 positions agree with TRBD2. CDR3 in DNA: TGTGCCAGCAGCGTAGCGGCGCGACTAGCTTTAAAGGATGAGCAGTTCTTC. Its translation is CASSVAARLALKDEQFF.